The clone carrying this TCR beta chain was recorded a few times. V shed 7 bases and J shed 0 bases, with 10 bases lying between them. Germline V lookup: CDR1 SNHLY, CDR2 FYNNEI. The CDR3 has 14 amino acids. This record comes from a study of T-cell reconstitution after alpha-beta-depleted transplantation in children. The library targeted TCRbeta and was prepared with unique molecular identifiers. TCRdb re-called the PCR reads through MiXCR, storing one row per CDR3 protein. The table has about 610,000 distinct CDR3 sequences, roughly 10% seen once. The input for sequencing was PBMCs from the stem cell graft donor, taken from the stem cell graft. This clonotype was sampled from a human donor who donated a stem cell graft to a child with acute myeloid leukemia. The V and J genes are TRBV2 and TRBJ1-3, with D possibly TRBD1 on 5 matching bases. The CDR3 DNA sequence: TGTGCCAGCAAGGGGCAGCTCTCTGGAAACACCATATATTTT. It codes for CASKGQLSGNTIYF.